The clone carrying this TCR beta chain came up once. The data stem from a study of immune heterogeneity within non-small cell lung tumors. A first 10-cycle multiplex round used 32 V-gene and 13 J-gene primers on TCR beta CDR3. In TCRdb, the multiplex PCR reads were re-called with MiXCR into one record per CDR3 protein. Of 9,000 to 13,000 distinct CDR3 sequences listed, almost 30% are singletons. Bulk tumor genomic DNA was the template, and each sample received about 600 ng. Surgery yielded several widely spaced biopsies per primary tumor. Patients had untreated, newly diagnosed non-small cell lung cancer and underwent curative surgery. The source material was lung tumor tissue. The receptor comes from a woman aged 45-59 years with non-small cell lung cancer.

As DNA, the CDR3 is TGTGCCAGCAGTTTCCGCAGGGGGATTGCCAAAAACATTCAGTACTTC. Translating gives CASSFRRGIAKNIQYF. The chain links TRBV6-5 to TRBJ2-4, with 7 bases that match TRBD1. The CDR3 contains 16 residues. After removal of 4 bases from V and 1 base from J, the junction contained 7 bases not matched to a gene. Germline values: CDR1 MNHEY, CDR2 SVGAGI.